Sequencing of this T cell receptor beta chain was carried out in a study of patients and donors after allogeneic stem cell transplantation. Via MiXCR, TCRdb re-called the RT-PCR reads, giving one row per CDR3 protein. Among about 160,000 distinct CDR3 sequences listed, about 29% were seen once. The CDR3 totals 14 residues. Germline-derived CDR1 and CDR2 are LNHNV and YYDKDF (reference sequence). With 0 bases removed from V and 4 bases from J, the gap between germline ends came to 9 bases. This receptor was obtained from a human donor who was either an allogeneic HSCT recipient or a stem cell or donor lymphocyte infusion donor (not recorded which). It is not recorded whose cells these are; they may come from a transplant donor. V is TRBV15 and J is TRBJ1-1; maybe TRBD1 (5 bases). The sequenced sample was blood, either unsorted or a sorted T cell fraction (not recorded which). CDR3 DNA sequence: TGTGCCACCAGCAGAGATCGGGGGAGCACTGAAGCTTTCTTT. The encoded protein is CATSRDRGSTEAFF.